Sequencing of this TCR beta chain was carried out in a study of T cell responses to AZD1222 COVID-19 vaccine. Findings and caveats of the study: Spike-specific TCRs gained breadth and depth after people received two AZD1222 doses. Unmutated variant regions are reportedly the target of nearly half of TCRs that are spike-specific. No repertoire was sampled before or during the peak T cell response, only after it. Most donors were white British and more were female, and clonal diversity was possibly underestimated.

The CDR3 spans 14 residues. V shed 6 bases, J shed 5 bases, and the junction held 5 bases outside the gene matches. Germline CDR1 KGHSH, CDR2 LQKENI. Worth noting for this clone: The target antigen is unknown.

Profiling relied on immunoSEQ multiplex PCR, and the TCRdb table lists in-frame clones only, not all of them. The sample consists of 150,000 to 170,000 clones, about 86% of them appearing once. Sequencing used peripheral blood, obtained on day 0 of MenACWY control vaccination. The source is an adult in good health. The chain uses TRBV18 and TRBJ1-2; the match to TRBD1 covers 11 bases. The CDR3 region is CASSDRGRRYGYTF. CDR3 coding DNA: TGTGCCAGCTCGGACAGGGGGCGGAGGTATGGCTACACCTTC.